This TCR beta chain was observed in a study of regulatory T cells in long-lasting Graves disease. The sample's time point: persistent/refractory GD, antithyroid drugs over 5 years with positive TRAb. PBMCs were the source of the RNA used for TCR sequencing. CDR3-region Arm-PCR and iRepertoire HTBI primers produced the TCR beta libraries. TCRdb ran MiXCR on the multiplex PCR reads and lists one entry per CDR3 protein. The profile shows about 470,000 distinct CDR3 sequences, around 20% of them singletons. Per germline, CDR1 SNHLY and CDR2 FYNNEI. V was shortened by 6 bases and J by 0 bases, with 15 bases between the two germline ends. CDR3 length: 16 amino acids. Notes on this clonotype: Being one base from a much bigger clone, this may be a read error.

The source of this sequence is a female donor with Graves disease. Sequencing used peripheral blood mononuclear cells (PBMCs), obtained when the disease was refractory, from a patient treated with antithyroid drugs. V and J are TRBV2 and TRBJ1-3; the D is unclear. CDR3 amino acids: CASRPRRVDSGNTIYF. CDR3 nucleotide sequence: TGTGCCAGCAGGCCCAGACGGGTCGACTCTGGAAACACCATATATTTT.